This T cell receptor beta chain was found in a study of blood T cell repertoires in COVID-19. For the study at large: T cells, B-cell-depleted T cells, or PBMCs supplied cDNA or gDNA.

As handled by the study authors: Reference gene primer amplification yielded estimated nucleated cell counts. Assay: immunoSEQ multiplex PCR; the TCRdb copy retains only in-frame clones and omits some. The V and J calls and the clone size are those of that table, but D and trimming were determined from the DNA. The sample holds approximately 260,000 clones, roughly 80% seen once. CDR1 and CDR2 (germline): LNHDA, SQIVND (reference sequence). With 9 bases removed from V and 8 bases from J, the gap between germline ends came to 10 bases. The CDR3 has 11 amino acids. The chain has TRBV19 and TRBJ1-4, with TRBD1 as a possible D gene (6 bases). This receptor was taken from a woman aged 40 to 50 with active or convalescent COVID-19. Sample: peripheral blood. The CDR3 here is CASFRGEKLFF. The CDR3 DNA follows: TGTGCCAGCTTCAGGGGCGAAAAACTGTTTTTT.